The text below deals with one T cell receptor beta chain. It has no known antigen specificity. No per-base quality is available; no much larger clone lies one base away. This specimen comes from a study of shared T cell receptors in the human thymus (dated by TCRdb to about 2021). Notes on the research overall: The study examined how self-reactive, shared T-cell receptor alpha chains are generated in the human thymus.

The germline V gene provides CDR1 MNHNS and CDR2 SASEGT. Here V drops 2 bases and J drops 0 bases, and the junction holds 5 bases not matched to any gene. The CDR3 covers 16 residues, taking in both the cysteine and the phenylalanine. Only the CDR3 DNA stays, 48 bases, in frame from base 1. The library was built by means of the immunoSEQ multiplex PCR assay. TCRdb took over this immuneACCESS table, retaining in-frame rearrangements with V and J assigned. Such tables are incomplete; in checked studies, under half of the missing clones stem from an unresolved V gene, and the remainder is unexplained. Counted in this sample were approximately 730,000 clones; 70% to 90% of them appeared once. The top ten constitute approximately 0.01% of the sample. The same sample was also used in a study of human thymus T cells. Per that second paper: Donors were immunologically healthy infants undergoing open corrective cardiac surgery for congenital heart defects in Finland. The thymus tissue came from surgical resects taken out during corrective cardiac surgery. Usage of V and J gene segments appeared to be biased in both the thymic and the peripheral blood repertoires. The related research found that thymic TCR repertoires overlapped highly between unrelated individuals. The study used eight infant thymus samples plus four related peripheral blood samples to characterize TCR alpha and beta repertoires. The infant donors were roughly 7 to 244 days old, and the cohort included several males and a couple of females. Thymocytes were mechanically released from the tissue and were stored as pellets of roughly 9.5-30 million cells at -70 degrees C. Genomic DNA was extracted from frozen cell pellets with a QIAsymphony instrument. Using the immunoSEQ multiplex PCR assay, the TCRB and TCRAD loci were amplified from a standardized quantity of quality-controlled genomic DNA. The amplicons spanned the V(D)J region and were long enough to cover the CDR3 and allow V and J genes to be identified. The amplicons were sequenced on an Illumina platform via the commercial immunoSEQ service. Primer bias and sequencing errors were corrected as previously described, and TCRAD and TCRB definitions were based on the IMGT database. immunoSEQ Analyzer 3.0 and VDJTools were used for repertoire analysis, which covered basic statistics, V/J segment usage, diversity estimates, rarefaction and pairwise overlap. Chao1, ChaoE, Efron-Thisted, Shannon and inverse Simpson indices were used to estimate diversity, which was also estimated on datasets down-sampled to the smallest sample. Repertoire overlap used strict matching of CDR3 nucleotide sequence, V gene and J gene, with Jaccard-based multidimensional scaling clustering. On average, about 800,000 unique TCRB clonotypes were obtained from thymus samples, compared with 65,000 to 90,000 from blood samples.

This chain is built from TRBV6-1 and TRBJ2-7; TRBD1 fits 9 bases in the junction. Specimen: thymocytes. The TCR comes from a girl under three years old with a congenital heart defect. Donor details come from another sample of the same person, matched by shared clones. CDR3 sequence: CASSEPGQGHSYEQYF. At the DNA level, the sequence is TGTGCCAGCAGTGAACCGGGACAGGGACACTCCTACGAGCAGTACTTC.